These 27 T cell receptor beta chains were sequenced from one sample in a study of T cells in Graves' hyperthyroidism and ophthalmopathy. RNA transcripts yielded amplified TCR beta CDR3 regions. TCR CDR3 regions were first amplified by RT-PCR with HTBI primers. MiXCR was run by TCRdb on the multiplex PCR reads, yielding one entry per CDR3 protein. The data show over 700,000 distinct CDR3 sequences, with around 39% seen just once and 7% to 10% held by the top ten. Specimen: blood. Receptors originate from a man aged 18 to 35 with Graves' hyperthyroidism.

The V gene is TRBV5-6, the J gene TRBJ1-5; TRBD1 is a possible D gene (5 bases). Germline-derived CDR1 and CDR2 are SGHDT and YYEEEE. This CDR3 is 15 amino acids long. The V gene lost 0 bases and the J gene lost 3 bases, with 10 bases spanning the gap. CDR3 in DNA: TGTGCCAGCAGCTTGGGTGACAGCTACAATCAGCCCCAGCATTTT. Translating gives CASSLGDSYNQPQHF.

As for this clonotype: A much more abundant neighbour one base away suggests this may be a read error. V gene TRBV10-3 combines with J gene TRBJ2-7; D gene uncertain. V gave up 4 bases and J gave up 5 bases, with 21 bases separating them. CDR1 ENHRY and CDR2 SYGVKD come from the germline V gene. CDR3 length equals 16 residues. This chain's CDR3 is CAISGGTAALSHEQYF. The CDR3 DNA sequence: TGTGCCATCAGTGGAGGCACGGCGGCTTTATCCCACGAGCAGTACTTC.

This clonotype was counted at least ten times. The chain links TRBV2 to TRBJ1-4; D is possibly TRBD1 (6 bases). Germline loops: CDR1 SNHLY, CDR2 FYNNEI. The CDR3 extends over 15 amino acids. V gave up 10 bases and J gave up 8 bases, with 23 bases separating them. Here the CDR3 reads CATRGGRSGSEKLFF. The CDR3 bases are TGTGCCACCAGAGGGGGTCGGTCAGGGAGCGAAAAACTGTTTTTT. The complete variable domain, with remaining parts taken from reference TRBV2 and TRBJ1-4, reads EPEVTQTPSHQVTQMGQEVILRCVPISNHLYFYWYRQILGQKVEFLVSFYNNEISEKSEIFDDQFSVERPDGSNFTLKIRSTKLEDSAMYFCATRGGRSGSEKLFFGSGTQLSVL.

The chain combines TRBV12-3 or TRBV12-4 with TRBJ2-6; D could derive from TRBD1 or TRBD2 (5 bases each). Deletions cut 5 bases from V and 2 bases from J, with 22 bases between. This CDR3 region has 19 residues. As DNA, the CDR3 is TGTGCCAGCAGTACACCCCGGAGACAGCGGCGGACTGGGGCCAACGTCCTGACTTTC. This sequence encodes CASSTPRRQRRTGANVLTF.

The rearrangement links TRBV10-1 to TRBJ2-2; no firm D call. Trimming took off 2 bases at V and 3 bases at J, with 7 bases between the two ends. The CDR3 runs 14 residues. Germline values: CDR1 WNHNN, CDR2 SYGVQD (reference sequence). CDR3 loop: CASSENTHTGELFF. The CDR3 region has the DNA TGCGCCAGCAGTGAGAATACTCACACCGGGGAGCTGTTTTTT.

This clonotype was found many times. V and J are TRBV2 and TRBJ2-6; perhaps TRBD2 as D (5 bases). V lost 10 bases and J 4 bases, leaving 17 bases between the germline ends. CDR1 and CDR2 from the germline V gene are SNHLY and FYNNEI. The CDR3 contains 15 residues. For the CDR3, the DNA is TGTGCCACCCTCCTTCCCGGAGGAGGGGCCAACGTCCTGACTTTC. Protein sequence: CATLLPGGGANVLTF.

This clonotype occurred many times. V is TRBV29-1 and J is TRBJ1-1, with 8 nucleotides matching TRBD1. The J segment lost 5 bases and the V segment lost 4 bases, leaving 6 bases of the junction unmatched. The CDR3 sequence is 13 residues long. Germline-derived CDR1 and CDR2 are SQVTM and ANQGSEA. The DNA of the CDR3 is TGCAGCGTTGGACAGGGGTCTAGAACTGAAGCTTTCTTT. Protein: CSVGQGSRTEAFF.

The chain employs TRBV6-5 and TRBJ2-5; 9 positions match TRBD2. Germline values: CDR1 MNHEY, CDR2 SVGAGI. The CDR3 loop spans 15 amino acids. After removal of 8 bases from V and 1 base from J, the junction contained 8 bases not matched to a gene. The CDR3 DNA is TGTGCCAGCCGCTACAGCGGGGGGCTCCAAGAGACCCAGTACTTC. It is translated as CASRYSGGLQETQYF.

J is TRBJ2-7 and V is TRBV12-3 or TRBV12-4; 8 bases fit TRBD1. CDR3 size: 16 residues. Trimming at V came to 5 bases and at J to 1 base, leaving 10 bases not matched to a gene. The CDR3 protein is CASSAFGQGASYEQYF. CDR3 sequence (DNA): TGTGCCAGCAGTGCCTTCGGACAGGGTGCATCCTACGAGCAGTACTTC.

A remark on this clonotype: A read error may be the cause here, since a much bigger clone is one base away. This chain connects TRBV2 to TRBJ2-7, with 7 bases fitting TRBD1. Germline CDR1 is SNHLY and CDR2 is FYNNEI. The CDR3 length is 14 residues. V was pared by 11 bases and J by 3 bases, with 13 bases of the junction left unmatched. The CDR3 sequence is CAGTDRVTFYEQYF. Written as DNA, the CDR3 is TGTGCCGGCACTGACAGGGTGACCTTCTACGAGCAGTACTTC.

As regards this clonotype: One end of the junction varies from germline; a read error may be responsible. The V call is TRBV7-9, the J call TRBJ2-5; D possibly corresponds to TRBD2 (6 bases). The V gene's germline CDR1 is SEHNR and CDR2 FQNEAQ (reference sequence). The CDR3 length is 14 residues. CDR3 coding DNA: TGTGCCAGCAGCCTCACGGGAGACAAAGAGACCCAGTGCTTC. It is translated as CASSLTGDKETQCF.

This clonotype was recorded a few times. For the CDR3, the DNA is TGTGCCAGCAGTGAAGGGGGACAGACCTACGAGCAGTACTTC. Translated: CASSEGGQTYEQYF. The chain has TRBV6-1 and TRBJ2-7; 7 positions agree with TRBD1. The CDR3 consists of 14 residues. Germline V gene lookup returns CDR1 MNHNS and CDR2 SASEGT. Trimming removed 1 base from V and 2 bases from J; junction bases left unmatched: 2.

This chain uses TRBV10-3 with TRBJ2-5, with TRBD2 matching 9 bases. The V gene's germline CDR1 is ENHRY and CDR2 SYGVKD. With 10 bases clipped from V and 2 bases from J, the junction kept 8 bases outside the gene matches. The CDR3 runs to 14 residues. CDR3 nucleotides: TGTGCCAACTCGCCAGCGGGGGGACAAGAGACCCAGTACTTC. This encodes CANSPAGGQETQYF.

This clonotype came up a few times. The gene calls are TRBV5-1 and TRBJ2-6; 8 bases fit TRBD1. Germline CDR1 reads SGHRS; CDR2 reads YFSETQ. This CDR3 has 17 amino acids. V trimming: 0 bases; J trimming: 2 bases; junction bases outside the gene matches: 4. The CDR3: CASSLAGQGAGANVLTF. The CDR3 nucleotides are TGCGCCAGCAGCTTGGCCGGACAGGGCGCTGGGGCCAACGTCCTGACTTTC.

The chain carries TRBV7-3 and TRBJ2-2; 13 bases match TRBD2. Germline CDR1 SGHTA, CDR2 FQGTGA. This CDR3 region has 18 residues. After removal of 4 bases from V and 2 bases from J, the junction contained 7 bases not matched to a gene. CDR3 in DNA: TGTGCCAGCAGCTCGCCCGGGACTAGCGGGATAAACACCGGGGAGCTGTTTTTT. Protein sequence: CASSSPGTSGINTGELFF. Together with reference TRBV7-3 and TRBJ2-2, the CDR3 gives the full variable domain: GAGVSQTPSNKVTEKGKYVELRCDPISGHTALYWYRQSLGQGPEFLIYFQGTGAADDSGLPNDRFFAVRPEGSVSTLKIQRTERGDSAVYLCASSSPGTSGINTGELFFGEGSRLTVL.

This clonotype was picked up a small number of times. CDR3 sequence reads: CASSPYYKGAEAFF. The DNA for the CDR3 is TGTGCCAGCAGCCCCTATTATAAGGGCGCTGAAGCTTTCTTT. This chain uses TRBV14 with TRBJ1-1; D gene ambiguous. CDR3 length: 14 residues. Germline V gene data show CDR1 as SGHDN and CDR2 as FVKESK. Trimming cost V 4 bases and J 6 bases, with 15 bases left between them.

The chain employs TRBV7-9 and TRBJ2-5; tentative D call: TRBD1 (6 bases). CDR3 length: 16 residues. The germline gives CDR1 SEHNR, CDR2 FQNEAQ (reference sequence). Trimming took off 1 base at V and 1 base at J, with 13 bases between the two ends. As DNA, the CDR3 is TGTGCCAGCAGCTTAGGAGGACAGCTTACCCAAGAGACCCAGTACTTC. It yields the protein CASSLGGQLTQETQYF.

The gene calls are TRBV6-5 and TRBJ1-4; the match to TRBD1 covers 10 bases. The CDR3 length is 16 residues. V gave up 4 bases and J gave up 3 bases; unmatched junction bases: 5. The germline V gene has CDR1 MNHEY and CDR2 SVGAGI. This CDR3 is CASSSRTGGSNEKLFF. The CDR3 nucleotides read TGTGCCAGCAGTTCTCGGACAGGGGGGTCTAATGAAAAACTGTTTTTT.

A single count supports this clonotype. CDR3 DNA: TGTGCCATCAGTCAGCGGGAGAATCCTTACAATGAGCAGTTCTTC. Encoded protein: CAISQRENPYNEQFF. V is TRBV10-3 and J is TRBJ2-1; 8 nucleotides align to TRBD2. CDR3 size: 15 residues. The V gene's germline CDR1 is ENHRY and CDR2 SYGVKD. Trimming cost V 5 bases and J 4 bases; bases outside gene matches: 7.

Many counts were recorded for this clonotype. This rearrangement joins TRBV5-1 to TRBJ2-5, with D hard to call. Germline assignment: CDR1 SGHRS and CDR2 YFSETQ. Trimming removed 0 bases from V and 5 bases from J, with 11 bases in between. The CDR3 runs to 14 residues. The CDR3 region is CASSLAAGAETQYF. CDR3 bases: TGCGCCAGCAGCTTGGCGGCAGGAGCGGAGACCCAGTACTTC.

The chain has TRBV7-2 and TRBJ1-4; no clear D. Trimming stripped 2 bases from V and 0 bases from J, with 7 bases between. This CDR3 contains 15 residues. Germline CDR1 SGHTA, CDR2 FQGNSA. CDR3 region: CASSLRVATNEKLFF. The CDR3 coding sequence is TGTGCCAGCAGCTTAAGGGTTGCAACTAATGAAAAACTGTTTTTT.

This sequence joins TRBV20-1 and TRBJ2-7; D not resolved. CDR1 is DFQATT, CDR2 SNEGSKA, per germline (reference sequence). V lost 0 bases and J lost 3, with 9 bases in between. CDR3 length: 13 amino acids. The CDR3 loop is CSARDDNFYEQYF. CDR3 coding DNA: TGCAGTGCTAGAGATGACAACTTCTACGAGCAGTACTTC.

The J gene is TRBJ2-7, the V gene TRBV29-1, with 7 bases that match TRBD1. CDR3 length equals 14 residues. V gave up 3 bases and J gave up 0 bases; unmatched junction bases: 5. Germline loops: CDR1 SQVTM, CDR2 ANQGSEA. The CDR3 is CSVDLGQDSYEQYF. DNA of the CDR3: TGCAGCGTTGATTTAGGACAGGACTCCTACGAGCAGTACTTC.

This chain uses TRBV20-1 with TRBJ2-3, with D perhaps matching TRBD2 (5 bases). Looked up from germline, CDR1 is DFQATT and CDR2 is SNEGSKA (reference sequence). There are 15 residues in the CDR3. V was cut by 3 bases and J by 1 base, with 14 bases left in between. Here the CDR3 DNA reads TGCAGTGCTAGGAAAGTGGGAGACGGCACAGATACGCAGTATTTT. Protein product: CSARKVGDGTDTQYF.

This rearrangement joins TRBV11-1 to TRBJ2-5, with 10 bases aligning to TRBD2. CDR1 is SGHAT and CDR2 is FQDESV in the germline V gene (reference sequence). The CDR3 totals 18 residues. After removal of 3 bases from V and 4 bases from J, the junction contained 14 bases not matched to a gene. Written as DNA, the CDR3 is TGTGCCAGCAGCTTGGGTGTACGAGCGGGGGGGACAGGAGAGACCCAGTACTTC. Protein sequence: CASSLGVRAGGTGETQYF. The entire variable domain, with the rest obtained from reference TRBV11-1 and TRBJ2-5, is as follows: EAEVAQSPRYKITEKSQAVAFWCDPISGHATLYWYRQILGQGPELLVQFQDESVVDDSQLPKDRFSAERLKGVDSTLKIQPAELGDSAMYLCASSLGVRAGGTGETQYFGPGTRLLVL.

The rearrangement links TRBV7-2 to TRBJ2-2; D might be TRBD1 or TRBD2, each matching 5 bases. The length of the CDR3 is 17 residues. Germline V gives CDR1 SGHTA, CDR2 FQGNSA. The V end was cut by 2 bases, the J end by 5 bases, with 18 bases between. The CDR3 coding sequence is TGTGCCAGCAGCTTACAGGGCGGAGGACCGAGGACCGGGGAGCTGTTTTTT. It codes for CASSLQGGGPRTGELFF.

In this sample, this clonotype turned up many times. The chain has TRBV29-1 and TRBJ2-7; D possibly matches TRBD1 or TRBD2 (6 bases each). V lost 3 bases and J lost 6, with 18 bases in between. Germline assignment: CDR1 SQVTM and CDR2 ANQGSEA. This CDR3 is 14 amino acids long. The CDR3 protein is CSVEVGHRGLEQYF. CDR3 in DNA: TGCAGCGTTGAGGTGGGACATCGGGGGCTCGAGCAGTACTTC.